The clone carrying this TCR beta chain was found a few times. The record originates from a study of early T cells in non-severe SARS-CoV-2 infection. Whole-study context: Sequencing of unsorted whole blood was done on bulk RNA, leaving chains unpaired.

Separate cDNA molecules each had unique molecular identifiers attached to them. TCRdb re-called the 5' RACE reads with MiXCR, one entry per CDR3 protein. The table lists roughly 110,000 distinct CDR3 sequences, approximately 10% of them singletons, with approximately 7.3% in the top ten. CDR3 length: 14 amino acids. V was clipped by 1 base and J by 11 bases, with 14 bases between them. Germline V gene sequence: CDR1 SGHVS, CDR2 FNYEAQ. The source is an adult who was a healthcare worker with PCR-confirmed SARS-CoV-2 infection or an uninfected control (not recorded which). The sample taken for sequencing was whole blood. The chain combines TRBV7-6 with TRBJ1-4; no clear D gene. CDR3 amino acids: CASSLGVSRRKLFF. The CDR3 nucleotides are TGTGCCAGCAGCTTAGGTGTCAGCAGAAGGAAACTGTTTTTT. The full variable domain, rest sourced from reference TRBV7-6 and TRBJ1-4, is GAGVSQSPRYKVTKRGQDVALRCDPISGHVSLYWYRQALGQGPEFLTYFNYEAQQDKSGLPNDRFSAERPEGSISTLTIQRTEQRDSAMYRCASSLGVSRRKLFFGSGTQLSVL.